The clone carrying this T cell receptor (beta chain) was counted once. This specimen belongs to a study of CD8 T cells in Susac syndrome. The T cells that were sequenced for TCR beta were CD8+ and CD4+ cells from blood. Controls were age- and sex-matched healthy donors. CDR3 length: 16 amino acids. Germline CDR1 is SGDLS and CDR2 is YYNGEE. Trimming removed 4 bases at V and 8 bases at J, with 24 bases between. A quantity of about 0.5 to 1 ug RNA underwent reverse transcription using random hexamers. The TCR beta CDR3 was amplified by immunoSEQ multiplex PCR across 54 Vbeta, 13 Jbeta. TCRdb processed the immunoSEQ multiplex PCR reads anew with MiXCR; each CDR3 protein has one entry. Of around 200,000 distinct CDR3 sequences listed, about 95% are singletons.

This chain uses TRBV9 with TRBJ1-2; D is possibly TRBD1 (5 bases). The TCR comes from a human donor in good health. The sample comprised CD4+ T cells from PBMCs. The CDR3 loop reads CASSPAGTAFAEGYTF. The CDR3 nucleotides read TGTGCCAGCAGCCCCGCCGGGACGGCCTTTGCGGAAGGCTACACCTTC.